This TCR beta chain was identified during a study of cytomegalovirus exposure and HLA in healthy donors. Looking at the study overall: The use of the same platform for the roughly 110 validation repertoires and the approximately 690 first-cohort repertoires was reported by a later analysis. Study-wide results and caveats: Reports described diagnosis of cytomegalovirus status by the classifier as highly specific and sensitive.

Germline V CDR1 and CDR2: SGHTA, FQGNSA. The CDR3 extends over 15 amino acids. V lost 4 bases to trimming and J lost 4 bases; unmatched junction nucleotides: 9. These donors were members of the roughly 120-subject validation cohort, a group separate from the approximately 700-subject first cohort. A remark on this clone: Its antigen is as yet unknown.

Sequencing was performed with immunoSEQ multiplex PCR; in TCRdb, only in-frame clones are kept and a portion is missing. This table has 200,000 to 250,000 clones, just over 90% appearing once. V usage is TRBV7-2 and J usage is TRBJ2-5; TRBD1 aligns across 7 bases. Sequencing used PBMCs. This TCR was sampled from a woman between 18 and 29 years old in good health and CMV-seronegative. CDR3 sequence (DNA): TGTGCCAGCAGCTCCGGGTCAGGGGGTCGAGAGACCCAGTACTTC. Its protein is CASSSGSGGRETQYF.